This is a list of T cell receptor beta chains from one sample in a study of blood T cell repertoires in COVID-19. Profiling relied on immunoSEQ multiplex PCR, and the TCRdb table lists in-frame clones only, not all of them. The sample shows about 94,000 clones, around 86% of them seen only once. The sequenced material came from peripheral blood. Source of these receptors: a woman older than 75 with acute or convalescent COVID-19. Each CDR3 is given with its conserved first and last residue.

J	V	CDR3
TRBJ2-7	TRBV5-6	CASSSGGLASEQYF
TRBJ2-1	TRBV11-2	CASSLGLAGGQNEQFF
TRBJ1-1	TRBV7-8	CASSPPGVWGAFF
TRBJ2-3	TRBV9	CASSARSGAAADTQYF
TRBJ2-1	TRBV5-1	CASSLATRGSYNEQFF
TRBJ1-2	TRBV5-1	CASSADSGTGGLRGGYTF
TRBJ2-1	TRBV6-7	CASSYSILAGVCSYNEQFF
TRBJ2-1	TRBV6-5	CASAPGTSGKVEQFF
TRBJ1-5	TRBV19	CASSIDITYNQPQHF
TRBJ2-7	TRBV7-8	CASGTVSYEQYF
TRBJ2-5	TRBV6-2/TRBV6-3	CASSFQRETQYF
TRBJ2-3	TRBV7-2	CASSFSVDRGTDTQYF
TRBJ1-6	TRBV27	CASSGTGWGSPLHF
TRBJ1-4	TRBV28	CASSFRTGGYEKLFF
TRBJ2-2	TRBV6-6	CASSPRNSGGTGTGELFF
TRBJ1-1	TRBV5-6	CASSLGPGGLNTEAFF
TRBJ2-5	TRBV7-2	CASSRQGEETQYF
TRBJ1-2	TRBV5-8	CASMGSYRMGGYTF
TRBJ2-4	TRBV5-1	CASSEGDPAKNIQYF
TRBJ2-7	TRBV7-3	CASSLGTSGSYEQYF
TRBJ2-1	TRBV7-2	CASSPVNEQFF
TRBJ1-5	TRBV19	CASSMARQPQHF
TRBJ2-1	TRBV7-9	CASSPGPGQGGAGYNEQFF
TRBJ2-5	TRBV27	CASSFSYQETQYF
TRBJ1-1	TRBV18	CASSPLGPGGTGNTEAFF
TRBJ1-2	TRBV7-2	CASSLHRGQASNYGYTF
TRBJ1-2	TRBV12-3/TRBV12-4	CASSSGTGNGYTF
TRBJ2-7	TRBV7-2	CASSKSTSGGMEQYF
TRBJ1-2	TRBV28	CASTSDGGDGYTF